These 16 T cell receptor beta chains came from one sample sequenced in a study of cytomegalovirus exposure and HLA in healthy donors. Amplification used 60 Vbeta primers and 13 Jbeta primers. Only in-frame clones appear in the TCRdb table, and some are missing; sequencing was by immunoSEQ multiplex PCR. The table shows 90,000 to 150,000 clones, with roughly 87% occurring only once. Sequenced sample: PBMCs. All receptors come from a young woman in good health and CMV-seronegative.

The chain couples TRBV19 to TRBJ1-2; D is possibly TRBD1 (5 bases). Deletions cut 6 bases from V and 8 bases from J, with 10 bases between. CDR1 LNHDA and CDR2 SQIVND come from the germline V gene (reference sequence). The CDR3 is 11 residues long. CDR3 sequence reads: CASRRQRGYTF. For the CDR3, the DNA is TGTGCCAGTAGGCGACAGAGGGGCTACACCTTC.

This clone has just a few counts. The CDR3 DNA follows: TGTGCCAGCTCACCTCCTGGAACTAGAGCTAACTATGGCTACACCTTC. It specifies CASSPPGTRANYGYTF. The gene calls are TRBV18 and TRBJ1-2; no clear D. Trimming took off 3 bases at V and 0 bases at J, with 14 bases between the two ends. This CDR3 region has 16 residues. CDR1 is KGHSH, CDR2 LQKENI, per germline.

This rearrangement joins TRBV4-2 to TRBJ1-1; D perhaps matches TRBD1 (5 bases). CDR3 length: 14 residues. Looked up from germline, CDR1 is LGHNA and CDR2 is YNFKEQ. With 5 bases removed from V and 3 bases from J, the gap between germline ends came to 13 bases. Here the CDR3 reads CASSVGLTDTEAFF. The CDR3 DNA sequence: TGTGCCAGCAGCGTGGGACTGACGGACACTGAAGCTTTCTTT.

The chain couples TRBV6-6 to TRBJ2-5; perhaps TRBD1 as D (6 bases). Trimming removed 6 bases from V and 4 bases from J, with 15 bases in between. The germline V gene encodes CDR1 MNHNY and CDR2 SVGAGI (reference sequence). The CDR3 runs 14 residues. CDR3 residues: CASSKGVFTETQYF. DNA of the CDR3: TGTGCCAGCAGCAAGGGGGTTTTTACAGAGACCCAGTACTTC.

J is TRBJ2-7 and V is TRBV5-5; 10 nucleotides line up with TRBD2. J lost 3 bases, V lost 4 bases, and 4 bases had no gene match. This CDR3 region has 14 residues. The germline V gene encodes CDR1 SGHKS and CDR2 YYEKEE (reference sequence). The CDR3, as DNA: TGTGCCAGCAGCCGAACTAGCGGGGACTACGAGCAGTACTTC. Translation: CASSRTSGDYEQYF.

The rearrangement uses TRBV11-3 and TRBJ2-1; TRBD2 matches 8 bases. The germline V gene encodes CDR1 SGHNT and CDR2 YENEEA. The CDR3 totals 15 residues. J gave up 7 bases and V 7 bases, and 12 bases lay outside the gene matches. CDR3 DNA: TGTGCCAGCAACGCCAGGAGCGGGAGTAAAAATGAGCAGTTCTTC. As protein: CASNARSGSKNEQFF.

This chain joins TRBV5-5 and TRBJ1-3; D not resolved. The V gene lost 4 bases and the J gene lost 2 bases, with 16 bases spanning the gap. Germline CDR1 and CDR2: SGHKS and YYEKEE (reference sequence). The CDR3 runs to 16 residues. CDR3 protein: CASSLRTGTAGNTIYF. CDR3 sequence (DNA): TGTGCCAGCAGCCTTCGGACGGGAACGGCTGGAAACACCATATATTTT.

The chain is built from TRBV11-2 and TRBJ1-1; TRBD1 matches 8 bases. The length of the CDR3 is 15 residues. The V segment lost 6 bases and the J segment 3 bases; nucleotides outside the gene matches: 9. Germline loops: CDR1 SGHAT, CDR2 FQNNGV. CDR3 sequence reads: CASSRQGHWDTEAFF. CDR3 bases: TGTGCCAGCAGTCGACAGGGGCACTGGGACACTGAAGCTTTCTTT.

This chain links TRBV18 with TRBJ1-5; 7 nucleotides line up with TRBD1. The CDR3 has 15 amino acids. Germline CDR1 is KGHSH and CDR2 is LQKENI. The trim removed 9 bases at V and 2 bases at J, leaving 10 bases unmatched. The CDR3 loop reads CASSDREVGNQPQHF. CDR3 DNA sequence: TGTGCCAGTTCTGACAGGGAGGTAGGCAATCAGCCCCAGCATTTT.

The chain combines TRBV6-5 with TRBJ1-2; possibly TRBD1 for D (5 bases). The CDR3 is 13 amino acids. CDR1 MNHEY and CDR2 SVGAGI come from the germline V gene. Between the trimmed V and J ends, which lost 7 bases and 1 base, there was a span of 10 bases. CDR3 sequence: CASTPQGNYGYTF. DNA for the CDR3: TGTGCCAGCACCCCCCAGGGTAACTATGGCTACACCTTC.

The genes are TRBV7-2 and TRBJ1-1, with 8 positions matching TRBD1. Trimming took 6 bases from V and 4 from J; bases not matched to a gene: 4. There are 13 residues in the CDR3. Germline values: CDR1 SGHTA, CDR2 FQGNSA. As DNA, the CDR3 is TGTGCCAGCAGGAGCAGGGGGCTCACTGAAGCTTTCTTT. Its protein is CASRSRGLTEAFF. Using reference TRBV7-2 and TRBJ1-1 for the parts outside the CDR3, the full variable domain is GAGVSQSPSNKVTEKGKDVELRCDPISGHTALYWYRQSLGQGLEFLIYFQGNSAPDKSGLPSDRFSAERTGGSVSTLTIQRTQQEDSAVYLCASRSRGLTEAFFGQGTRLTVV.

V gene TRBV6-5 combines with J gene TRBJ1-5, with D unresolved. CDR1 and CDR2 (germline): MNHEY, SVGAGI. The ends were cut back, 4 bases at V and 7 bases at J, with 11 bases in the middle. CDR3 size: 13 residues. CDR3 amino acids: CASSWAYGQPQHF. The CDR3 nucleotides are TGTGCCAGCAGTTGGGCTTACGGACAGCCCCAGCATTTT.

This clone was recorded once. The V and J genes are TRBV4-1 and TRBJ2-5, with D tentatively TRBD1 (6 bases). The CDR3 covers 16 residues. The germline V gene has CDR1 MGHRA and CDR2 YSYEKL. V was pared by 4 bases and J by 4 bases, with 19 bases between. The DNA of the CDR3 is TGCGCCAGCAGCCTAAGTAGGGGGAGTGGAGTAGAGACCCAGTACTTC. Amino acid sequence: CASSLSRGSGVETQYF.

The chain couples TRBV5-1 to TRBJ1-1; no definite D call. V lost 1 base to trimming and J lost 5 bases, with 15 bases between them. CDR1 is SGHRS, CDR2 YFSETQ, per germline. The CDR3 has 15 amino acids. The CDR3 DNA sequence: TGCGCCAGCAGCTTGCGCGACGGTCCTAGTACTGAAGCTTTCTTT. Its translation is CASSLRDGPSTEAFF.

This clone has a handful of counts. The chain recombines TRBV4-2 with TRBJ1-2, with 7 bases identical to TRBD1. CDR3 length: 16 residues. Unmatched junction bases numbered 15, after V lost 3 bases and J lost 8 bases. CDR1 and CDR2 from the germline V gene are LGHNA and YNFKEQ. This CDR3 reads CASSQVGTESRKGYTF. In DNA form, the CDR3 reads TGTGCCAGCAGCCAGGTAGGGACAGAGTCGCGAAAAGGCTACACCTTC.

This clone was picked up a small number of times. The chain is built from TRBV27 and TRBJ1-1; D possibly corresponds to TRBD1 (5 bases). Trimming took off 6 bases at V and 4 bases at J, with 9 bases between the two ends. Germline assignment: CDR1 MNHEY and CDR2 SMNVEV (reference sequence). The CDR3 sequence is 12 residues long. CDR3 in DNA: TGTGCCAGCAGCGGGGGGTCCACTGAAGCTTTCTTT. This encodes CASSGGSTEAFF.